This entry is about one T cell receptor beta chain. Germline assignment: CDR1 SGHTA and CDR2 FQGTGA. The CDR3 spans 16 residues. V dropped 5 bases and J dropped 4; count of bases not matched to a gene: 4. With 60 Vbeta and 13 Jbeta primers, the PCR was carried out. Generated by immunoSEQ multiplex PCR, the TCRdb table keeps only in-frame clones and is missing some. The sample lists 150,000 to 200,000 clones, approximately 85% seen once, with less than 2.5% in the top ten. The data stem from a study of cytomegalovirus exposure and HLA in healthy donors. The source is a man between 18 and 29 years old in good health and CMV-seropositive. The chain uses TRBV7-3 and TRBJ2-3, with TRBD2 matching over 15 bases. Sample: PBMCs. CDR3 in amino acids: CASSTRTSGGADTQYF. In DNA form, the CDR3 reads TGTGCCAGCAGCACCCGGACTAGCGGGGGGGCAGATACGCAGTATTTT.